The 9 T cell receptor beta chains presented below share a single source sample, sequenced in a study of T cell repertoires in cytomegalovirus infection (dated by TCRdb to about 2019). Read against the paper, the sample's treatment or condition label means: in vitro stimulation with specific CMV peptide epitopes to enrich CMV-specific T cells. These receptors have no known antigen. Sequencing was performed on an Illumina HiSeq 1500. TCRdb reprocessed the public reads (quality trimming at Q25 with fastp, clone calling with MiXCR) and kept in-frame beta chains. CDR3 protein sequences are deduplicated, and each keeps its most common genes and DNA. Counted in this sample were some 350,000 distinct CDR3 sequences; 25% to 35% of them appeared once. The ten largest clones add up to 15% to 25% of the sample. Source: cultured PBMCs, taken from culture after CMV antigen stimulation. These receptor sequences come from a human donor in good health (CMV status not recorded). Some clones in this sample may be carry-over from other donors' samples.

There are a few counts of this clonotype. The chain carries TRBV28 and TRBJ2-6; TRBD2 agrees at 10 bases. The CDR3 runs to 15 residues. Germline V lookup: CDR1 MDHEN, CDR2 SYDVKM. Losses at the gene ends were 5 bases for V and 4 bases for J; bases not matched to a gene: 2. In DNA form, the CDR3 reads TGTGCCAGCAGTATTAGCGGGAGGGGGGCCAACGTCCTGACTTTC. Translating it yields CASSISGRGANVLTF.

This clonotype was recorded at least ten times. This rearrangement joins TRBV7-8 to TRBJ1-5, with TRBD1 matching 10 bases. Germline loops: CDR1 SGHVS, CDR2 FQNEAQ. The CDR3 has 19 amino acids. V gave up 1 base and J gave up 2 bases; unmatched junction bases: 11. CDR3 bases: TGTGCCAGCAGCTTAGTGGGACAGGGGATGTCTGTAGGCAATCAGCCCCAGCATTTT. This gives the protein CASSLVGQGMSVGNQPQHF. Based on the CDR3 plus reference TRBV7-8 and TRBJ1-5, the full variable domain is GAGVSQSPRYKVAKRGQDVALRCDPISGHVSLFWYQQALGQGPEFLTYFQNEAQLDKSGLPSDRFFAERPEGSVSTLKIQRTQQEDSAVYLCASSLVGQGMSVGNQPQHFGDGTRLSIL.

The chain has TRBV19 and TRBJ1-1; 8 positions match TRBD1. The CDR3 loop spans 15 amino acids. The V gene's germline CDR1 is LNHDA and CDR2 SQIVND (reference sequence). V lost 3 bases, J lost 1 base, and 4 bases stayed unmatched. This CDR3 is CASSIIGTGNTEAFF. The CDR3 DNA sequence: TGTGCCAGTAGTATTATCGGGACAGGGAACACTGAAGCTTTCTTT.

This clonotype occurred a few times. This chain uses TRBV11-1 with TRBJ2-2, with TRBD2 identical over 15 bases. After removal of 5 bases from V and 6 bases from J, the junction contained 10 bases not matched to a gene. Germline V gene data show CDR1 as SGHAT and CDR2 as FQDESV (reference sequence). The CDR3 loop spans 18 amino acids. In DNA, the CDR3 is TGTGCCAGCAGCAAGCCACCGGGACTAGCGGGAGGAGCCGGGGAGCTGTTTTTT. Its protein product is CASSKPPGLAGGAGELFF.

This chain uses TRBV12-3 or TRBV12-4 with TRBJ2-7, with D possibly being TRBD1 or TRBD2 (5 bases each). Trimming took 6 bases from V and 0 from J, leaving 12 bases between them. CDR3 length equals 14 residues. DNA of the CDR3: TGTGCCAGCAGAGGGACGGGCCTCTCCTACGAGCAGTACTTC. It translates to CASRGTGLSYEQYF.

In DNA form, the CDR3 reads TGTGCCAGCAGCTTAGAACCAGCCACTGAAGCTTTCTTT. This sequence encodes CASSLEPATEAFF. The rearrangement links TRBV7-2 to TRBJ1-1; unclear D gene. V lost 1 base to trimming and J lost 4 bases, with 7 bases between them. This CDR3 has 13 amino acids. Per germline, CDR1 SGHTA and CDR2 FQGNSA. The full variable domain, its missing parts supplied by reference TRBV7-2 and TRBJ1-1, is GAGVSQSPSNKVTEKGKDVELRCDPISGHTALYWYRQSLGQGLEFLIYFQGNSAPDKSGLPSDRFSAERTGGSVSTLTIQRTQQEDSAVYLCASSLEPATEAFFGQGTRLTVV.

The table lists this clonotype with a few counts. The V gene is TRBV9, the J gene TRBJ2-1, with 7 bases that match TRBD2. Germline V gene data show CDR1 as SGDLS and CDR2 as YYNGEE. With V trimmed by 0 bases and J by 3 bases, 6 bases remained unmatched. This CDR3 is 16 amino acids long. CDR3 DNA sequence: TGTGCCAGCAGCGTAGTGGACGGGGGGAACTACAATGAGCAGTTCTTC. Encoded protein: CASSVVDGGNYNEQFF.

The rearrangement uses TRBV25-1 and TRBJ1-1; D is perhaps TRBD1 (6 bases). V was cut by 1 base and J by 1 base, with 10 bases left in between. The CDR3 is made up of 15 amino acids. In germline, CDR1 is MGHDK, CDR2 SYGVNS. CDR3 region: CASSEWGATNTEAFF. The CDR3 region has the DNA TGTGCCAGCAGTGAATGGGGGGCCACGAACACTGAAGCTTTCTTT.

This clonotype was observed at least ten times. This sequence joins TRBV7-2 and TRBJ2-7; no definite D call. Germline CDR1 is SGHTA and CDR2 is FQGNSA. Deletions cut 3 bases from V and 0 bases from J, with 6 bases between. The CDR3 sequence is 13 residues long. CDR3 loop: CASSFSPSYEQYF. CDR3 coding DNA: TGTGCCAGCAGCTTCAGTCCCTCCTACGAGCAGTACTTC.